This T cell receptor (beta chain) was identified during a study of a mutant IDH1 vaccine in newly diagnosed glioma. On the study more broadly: Visit V12 was conducted at week 35 as the safety follow-up. Visit V13 came later, at week 47.

About this clone: Its specificity is unknown.

The CDR3 length is 17 residues. V was pared by 3 bases and J by 6 bases, with 12 bases of the junction left unmatched. CDR1 and CDR2 (germline): KGHSH, LQKENI. Documented time point: week 47, end of study. In every dose of vaccine, 300 ug of mutant IDH1 20-mer peptide was given alongside topical imiquimod. New WHO grade 3 or 4 astrocytomas that were IDH1-mutant and ATRX-lost had been found in donors. Using immunoSEQ multiplex PCR, the repertoire was profiled, and TCRdb retains in-frame clones only, with some absent. This table has over 80,000 clones, roughly four fifths appearing once. V is TRBV18 and J is TRBJ2-2; 8 bases are a match to TRBD1. The source material was PBMCs, sampled from a glioma patient whose treatment included an IDH1 peptide vaccine. This clonotype was obtained from a man between 40 and 49 years old with glioma. CDR3 loop: CASSPQGAPGYAGELFF. The CDR3 nucleotides read TGTGCCAGCTCACCGCAGGGGGCCCCGGGTTACGCCGGGGAGCTGTTTTTT.